This T cell receptor (beta chain) was sequenced during a study of blood T cell repertoires in COVID-19. Study-wide context: Nucleic acid was either cDNA or gDNA, and it came from T cells, B-cell-depleted T cells, or PBMCs.

Germline CDR1 is MGHRA and CDR2 is YSYEKL. Between the trimmed V and J ends, which lost 4 bases and 6 bases, there was a span of 19 bases. This CDR3 is 15 amino acids long. Sequencing was performed with immunoSEQ multiplex PCR; in TCRdb, only in-frame clones are kept and a portion is missing. The table shows about 110,000 clones, with around nine tenths occurring only once. This chain uses TRBV4-1 with TRBJ2-7, with D possibly TRBD2 on 7 matching bases. The source is a man aged 40-50 years with acute or convalescent COVID-19. Sequencing used peripheral blood. CDR3 nucleotides: TGCGCCAGCAGCCTAACCTTAGGGGGGGCCTTCGAGCAGTACTTC. This encodes CASSLTLGGAFEQYF.